One and the same sample provided the 24 T cell receptor beta chains below, sequenced in a study of T-cell memory formation after mild COVID-19. TCRdb used MiXCR to reprocess the 5' RACE reads, holding one entry per CDR3 protein. In the table there are 250,000 to 350,000 distinct CDR3 sequences, roughly an eighth of which are singletons. The sequencing input was PBMCs or a T cell subset sorted from them (not recorded which). These TCRs come from a young man who had mild COVID-19 (a few samples of this study predate the infection). Cell type and time point are not known.

This clonotype came up a few times. The chain links TRBV7-9 to TRBJ2-3, with a tentative D call TRBD1 (6 bases). The CDR3 extends over 13 amino acids. CDR1 is SEHNR and CDR2 is FQNEAQ in the germline V gene (reference sequence). V lost 5 bases to trimming and J lost 9 bases, with 15 bases between them. The CDR3 bases are TGTGCCAGCAGCGGCAGACAGGTCTACACGCAGTATTTT. Translation: CASSGRQVYTQYF.

This clonotype was found many times. The genes are TRBV4-3 and TRBJ2-5; no clear D. Trimming took 1 base from V and 1 from J, leaving 13 bases between them. CDR3 length: 16 amino acids. The germline V gene encodes CDR1 LGHNA and CDR2 YSLEER. This CDR3 is CASSQGARPGQETQYF. The CDR3 coding sequence is TGCGCCAGCAGCCAAGGGGCCCGTCCCGGCCAAGAGACCCAGTACTTC.

This clonotype was seen more than once but under ten times. This chain joins TRBV5-6 and TRBJ2-3, with D hard to call. CDR3 length: 11 residues. With 4 bases removed from V and 3 bases from J, the gap between germline ends came to 3 bases. The germline gives CDR1 SGHDT, CDR2 YYEEEE. The chain's CDR3 is CASSKTDTQYF. As DNA, the CDR3 is TGTGCCAGCAGCAAGACAGATACGCAGTATTTT.

DNA of the CDR3: TGTGCCAGCCTATCCCTGGGGATGAACACTGAAGCTTTCTTT. Translated, it gives CASLSLGMNTEAFF. The chain couples TRBV6-2 or TRBV6-3 to TRBJ1-1; D not certain. Germline V lookup: CDR1 MNHEY, CDR2 SVGEGT. The ends were cut back, 8 bases at V and 0 bases at J, with 13 bases in the middle. There are 14 residues in the CDR3.

Many counts were recorded for this clonotype. The chain combines TRBV11-2 with TRBJ2-7; the D is unclear. Germline CDR1 SGHAT, CDR2 FQNNGV. The V gene lost 5 bases and the J gene lost 2 bases, with 13 bases spanning the gap. The CDR3 consists of 14 residues. CDR3 sequence reads: CASSPRAGTYEQYF. The DNA of the CDR3 is TGTGCCAGCAGCCCACGGGCAGGCACCTACGAGCAGTACTTC.

This clonotype occurred a few times. This chain joins TRBV5-1 and TRBJ2-3; a weak D match, TRBD1 (6 bases). Germline V gene data show CDR1 as SGHRS and CDR2 as YFSETQ. Trimming stripped 7 bases from V and 1 base from J, with 19 bases between. This CDR3 comprises 16 residues. The CDR3 nucleotides are TGCGCCAGCGGGGGCAGGGGTTCTTCCCGCACAGATACGCAGTATTTT. This sequence encodes CASGGRGSSRTDTQYF.

This clonotype was detected a few times. The V gene is TRBV11-2, the J gene TRBJ1-6, with D unclear. The CDR3 extends over 16 amino acids. Germline V lookup: CDR1 SGHAT, CDR2 FQNNGV. V lost 5 bases, J lost 0 bases, and 11 bases lay in between. The CDR3 sequence is CASSALVSSYNSPLHF. The CDR3 DNA is TGTGCCAGCAGCGCCCTCGTGAGCTCCTATAATTCACCCCTCCACTTT.

This clonotype has more than one count but fewer than ten. The genes are TRBV6-2 or TRBV6-3 and TRBJ2-3, with 8 bases aligning to TRBD2. With V trimmed by 10 bases and J by 1 base, 4 bases remained unmatched. CDR3 length: 13 amino acids. Germline assignment: CDR1 MNHEY and CDR2 SVGEGT. CDR3 in amino acids: CAISGGGTDTQYF. CDR3 DNA sequence: TGTGCCATCTCGGGGGGGGGCACAGATACGCAGTATTTT.

This clonotype was observed a handful of times. The junction departs from germline at one end; a sequencing error may be responsible. This rearrangement joins TRBV20-1 to TRBJ2-2; D uncertain. Germline V lookup: CDR1 DFQATT, CDR2 SNEGSKA (reference sequence). This CDR3 is 14 amino acids long. CDR3 coding DNA: TGCAGTGCCAGAGACCCGGTGAGCCCCGGGGAGCTGTTTTTT. Translation: CSARDPVSPGELFF.

The genes are TRBV29-1 and TRBJ2-1; the D is unclear. CDR3 length: 13 residues. Germline assignment: CDR1 SQVTM and CDR2 ANQGSEA. Trimming stripped 1 base from V and 5 bases from J, with 9 bases between. CDR3 nucleotide sequence: TGCAGCGTTGAAGTAGGCAGCCACAATGAGCAGTTCTTC. This codes for CSVEVGSHNEQFF.

J is TRBJ2-1 and V is TRBV4-3; TRBD2 might be the D (6 bases). This CDR3 contains 16 residues. V lost 4 bases to trimming and J lost 0 bases, with 13 bases between them. Looked up from germline, CDR1 is LGHNA and CDR2 is YSLEER. CDR3 region: CASSRRRAGSYNEQFF. The CDR3 DNA follows: TGCGCCAGCAGCCGTCGGCGAGCGGGCTCCTACAATGAGCAGTTCTTC.

This clonotype was counted at least ten times. The chain combines TRBV10-3 with TRBJ1-1, with D unresolved. In germline, CDR1 is ENHRY, CDR2 SYGVKD. Trimming took 6 bases from V and 3 from J, leaving 11 bases between them. The CDR3 totals 13 residues. Here the CDR3 reads CAIRVLEDTEAFF. The CDR3 DNA follows: TGTGCCATCAGGGTGTTAGAGGACACTGAAGCTTTCTTT.

This clonotype showed up just a few times. The chain recombines TRBV10-2 with TRBJ2-1, with 10 bases aligning to TRBD2. Germline assignment: CDR1 WSHSY and CDR2 SAAADI. V lost 8 bases and J lost 7; bases outside the gene matches: 2. The CDR3 spans 12 residues. CDR3 residues: CASGLAENEQFF. The CDR3 coding sequence is TGCGCCAGCGGACTAGCGGAAAATGAGCAGTTCTTC.

This clonotype was found a few times. The chain couples TRBV5-1 to TRBJ2-2, with 15 bases identical to TRBD2. The length of the CDR3 is 18 residues. Germline V gives CDR1 SGHRS, CDR2 YFSETQ. Trimming took 3 bases from V and 5 from J; bases not matched to a gene: 8. CDR3 loop: CASSSGLAGGTRTGELFF. CDR3 nucleotides: TGCGCCAGCAGCTCGGGACTAGCGGGGGGTACGAGGACCGGGGAGCTGTTTTTT.

This clonotype was observed a few times. The CDR3 reads CASRSGTVNEKLFF. The CDR3 coding sequence is TGCGCCAGCAGATCGGGGACGGTGAATGAAAAACTGTTTTTT. The V gene is TRBV5-1, the J gene TRBJ1-4, with D maybe TRBD1 (5 bases). Looked up from germline, CDR1 is SGHRS and CDR2 is YFSETQ. The CDR3 has 14 residues. V was trimmed by 5 bases and J by 5 bases, leaving 13 bases between them.

Here the CDR3 DNA reads TGTGCCAGCAGTTACTCGGTGTTCGCGGGGGGGCCAGATACGCAGTATTTT. Its protein is CASSYSVFAGGPDTQYF. This chain links TRBV6-2 or TRBV6-3 with TRBJ2-3; 9 bases map to TRBD2. Germline CDR1 and CDR2: MNHEY and SVGEGT. The V gene end was trimmed by 0 bases and the J gene end by 4 bases; junction bases not matched to a gene: 8. The CDR3 extends over 17 amino acids.

In this sample, this clonotype turned up a few times. The chain links TRBV7-6 to TRBJ1-1; the D gene is possibly TRBD1 (6 bases). Germline CDR1 is SGHVS and CDR2 is FNYEAQ. V lost 5 bases and J lost 3, with 10 bases in between. The CDR3 is 13 amino acids. CDR3 sequence: CASSVQGYTEAFF. The DNA of the CDR3 is TGTGCCAGCAGCGTACAGGGTTACACTGAAGCTTTCTTT.

The V gene is TRBV30, the J gene TRBJ1-2; D is unresolved. V lost 1 base to trimming and J lost 14 bases, with 11 bases between them. Per the germline V gene, CDR1 is GTSNPN and CDR2 is SVGIG (reference sequence). This CDR3 spans 10 amino acids. CDR3 nucleotides: TGTGCCTGGAGTGGGACCTCCACTACCTTC. Protein: CAWSGTSTTF.

The rearrangement links TRBV7-9 to TRBJ1-1; 10 nucleotides agree with TRBD1. CDR1 is SEHNR and CDR2 is FQNEAQ in the germline V gene (reference sequence). The CDR3 contains 13 residues. The V and J ends lost 11 bases and 1 base, in that order; junction bases with no gene match: 4. CDR3 amino acids: CAGGDRGNTEAFF. The CDR3 DNA is TGTGCCGGGGGGGACAGGGGGAACACTGAAGCTTTCTTT.

The V call is TRBV4-1, the J call TRBJ1-1; no definite D call. Germline V gene data show CDR1 as MGHRA and CDR2 as YSYEKL. V was pared by 8 bases and J by 4 bases, with 8 bases between. The CDR3 runs 11 residues. DNA for the CDR3: TGCGCCAGCGGAGCTCCCACTGAAGCTTTCTTT. Its translation: CASGAPTEAFF.

In this sample, this clonotype turned up a few times. The genes are TRBV28 and TRBJ2-7; D remains unclear. The CDR3 spans 14 residues. Trimming left V 5 bases short and J 2 bases short, with 13 bases between. The germline gives CDR1 MDHEN, CDR2 SYDVKM. Written as DNA, the CDR3 is TGTGCCAGCAGTACCCGGACGGACCCCTACGAGCAGTACGTC. Amino acids: CASSTRTDPYEQYV.

This clonotype was seen repeatedly, ten times or more. The chain couples TRBV28 to TRBJ2-7, with a weak D call TRBD1 (5 bases). The germline V gene encodes CDR1 MDHEN and CDR2 SYDVKM. V was cut by 10 bases and J by 3 bases, with 13 bases left in between. This CDR3 region has 12 residues. CDR3 sequence reads: CATGRQGYEQYV. In DNA, the CDR3 is TGTGCCACGGGCCGGCAGGGCTACGAGCAGTACGTC.

The chain combines TRBV24-1 with TRBJ2-3; D uncertain. This CDR3 is 13 amino acids long. Germline loops: CDR1 KGHDR, CDR2 SFDVKD. Trimming removed 8 bases from V and 4 bases from J, with 12 bases in between. The CDR3 protein is CATTEDESDTQYF. CDR3 nucleotides: TGTGCCACCACGGAAGACGAGTCAGATACGCAGTATTTT.

This clonotype has only a few counts. The chain employs TRBV10-3 and TRBJ2-5; the D is unclear. Trimming shortened V by 3 bases and J by 1 base, and 6 bases separated the two germline ends. Germline assignment: CDR1 ENHRY and CDR2 SYGVKD. This CDR3 is built from 13 residues. The CDR3 DNA is TGTGCCATCAGTGAACGGGCCCAAGAGACCCAGTACTTC. This translates into CAISERAQETQYF.